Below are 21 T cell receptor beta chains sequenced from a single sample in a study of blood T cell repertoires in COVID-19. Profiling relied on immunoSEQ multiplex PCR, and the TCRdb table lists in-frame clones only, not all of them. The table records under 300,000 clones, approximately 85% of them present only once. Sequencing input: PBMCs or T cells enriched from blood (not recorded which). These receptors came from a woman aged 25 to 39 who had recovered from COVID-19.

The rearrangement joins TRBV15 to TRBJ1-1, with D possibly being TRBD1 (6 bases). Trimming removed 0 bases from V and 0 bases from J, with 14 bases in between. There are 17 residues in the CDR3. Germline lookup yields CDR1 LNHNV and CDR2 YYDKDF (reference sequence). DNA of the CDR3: TGTGCCACCAGCAGAGATCGGGGGGGCCCAATGAACACTGAAGCTTTCTTT. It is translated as CATSRDRGGPMNTEAFF.

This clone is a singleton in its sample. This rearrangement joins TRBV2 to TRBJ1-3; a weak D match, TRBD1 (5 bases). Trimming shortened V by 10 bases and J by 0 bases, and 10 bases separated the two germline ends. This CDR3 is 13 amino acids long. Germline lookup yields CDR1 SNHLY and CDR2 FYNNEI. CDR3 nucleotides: TGTGCCACCACAGGAGCCTCTGGAAACACCATATATTTT. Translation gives CATTGASGNTIYF.

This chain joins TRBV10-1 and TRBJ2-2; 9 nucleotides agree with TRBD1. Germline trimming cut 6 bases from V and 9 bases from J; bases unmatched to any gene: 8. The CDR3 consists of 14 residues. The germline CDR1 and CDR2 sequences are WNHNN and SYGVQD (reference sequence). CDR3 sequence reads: CASSVGQGRRELFF. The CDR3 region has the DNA TGCGCCAGCAGCGTTGGACAGGGGCGCAGGGAGCTGTTTTTT.

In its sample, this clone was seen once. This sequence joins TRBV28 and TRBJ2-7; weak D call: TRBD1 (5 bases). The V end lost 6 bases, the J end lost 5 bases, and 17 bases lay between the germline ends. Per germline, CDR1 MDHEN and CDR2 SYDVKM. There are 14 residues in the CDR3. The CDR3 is CASSATARGHEQYF. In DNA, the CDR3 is TGTGCCAGCAGCGCGACAGCCCGAGGCCACGAGCAGTACTTC. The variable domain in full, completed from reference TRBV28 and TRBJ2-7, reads DVKVTQSSRYLVKRTGEKVFLECVQDMDHENMFWYRQDPGLGLRLIYFSYDVKMKEKGDIPEGYSVSREKKERFSLILESASTNQTSMYLCASSATARGHEQYFGPGTRLTVT.

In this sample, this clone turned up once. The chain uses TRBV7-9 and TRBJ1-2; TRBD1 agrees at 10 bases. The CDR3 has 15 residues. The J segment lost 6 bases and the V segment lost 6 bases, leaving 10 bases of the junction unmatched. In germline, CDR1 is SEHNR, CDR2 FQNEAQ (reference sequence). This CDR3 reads CASSWDRGFLDGYTF. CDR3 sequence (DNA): TGTGCCAGCAGTTGGGACAGGGGATTCTTGGATGGCTACACCTTC.

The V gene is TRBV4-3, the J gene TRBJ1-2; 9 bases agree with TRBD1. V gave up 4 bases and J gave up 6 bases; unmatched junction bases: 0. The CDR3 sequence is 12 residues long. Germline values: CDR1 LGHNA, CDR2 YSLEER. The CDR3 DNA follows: TGCGCCAGCAGCCGGACAGGGGATGGCTACACCTTC. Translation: CASSRTGDGYTF.

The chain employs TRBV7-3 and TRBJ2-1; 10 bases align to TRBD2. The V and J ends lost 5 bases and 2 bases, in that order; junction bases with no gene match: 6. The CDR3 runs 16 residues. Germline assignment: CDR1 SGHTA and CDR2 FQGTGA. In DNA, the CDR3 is TGTGCCAGCAGCCCCACTAGCGGGATTACCTACAATGAGCAGTTCTTC. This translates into CASSPTSGITYNEQFF.

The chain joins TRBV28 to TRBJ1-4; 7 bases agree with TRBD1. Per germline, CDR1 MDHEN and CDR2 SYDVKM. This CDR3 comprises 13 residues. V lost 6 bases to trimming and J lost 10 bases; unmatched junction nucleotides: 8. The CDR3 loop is CASSLGTVGKLFF. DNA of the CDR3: TGTGCCAGCAGCTTGGGGACAGTCGGAAAACTGTTTTTT.

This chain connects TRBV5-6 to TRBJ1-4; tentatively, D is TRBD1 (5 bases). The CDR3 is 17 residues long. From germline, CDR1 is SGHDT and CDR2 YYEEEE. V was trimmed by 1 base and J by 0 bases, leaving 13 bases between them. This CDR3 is CASSLSGRDATNEKLFF. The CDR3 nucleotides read TGTGCCAGCAGCTTGTCCGGGAGGGACGCAACTAATGAAAAACTGTTTTTT.

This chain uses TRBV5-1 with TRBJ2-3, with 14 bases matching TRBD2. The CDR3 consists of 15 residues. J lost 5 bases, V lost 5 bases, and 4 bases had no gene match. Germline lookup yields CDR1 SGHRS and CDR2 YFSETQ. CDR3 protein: CASRGTSGSIDTQYF. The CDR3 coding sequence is TGCGCCAGCAGAGGGACTAGCGGGAGTATAGATACGCAGTATTTT.

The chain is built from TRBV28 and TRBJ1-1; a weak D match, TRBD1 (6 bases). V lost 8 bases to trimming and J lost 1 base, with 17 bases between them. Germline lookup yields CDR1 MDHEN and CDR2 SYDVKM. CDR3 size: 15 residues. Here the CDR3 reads CASGLLTGRNTEAFF. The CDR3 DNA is TGTGCCAGCGGCCTACTAACAGGGAGGAACACTGAAGCTTTCTTT.

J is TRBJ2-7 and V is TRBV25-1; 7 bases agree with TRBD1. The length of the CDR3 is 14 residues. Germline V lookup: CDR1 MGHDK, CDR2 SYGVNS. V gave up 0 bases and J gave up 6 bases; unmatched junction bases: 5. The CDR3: CASSEYQQGTEQYF. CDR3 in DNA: TGTGCCAGCAGTGAATACCAACAGGGGACCGAGCAGTACTTC.

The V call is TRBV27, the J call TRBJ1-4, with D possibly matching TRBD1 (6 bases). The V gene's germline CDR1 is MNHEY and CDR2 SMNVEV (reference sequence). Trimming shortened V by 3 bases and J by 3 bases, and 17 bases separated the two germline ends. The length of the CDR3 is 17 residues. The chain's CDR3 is CASSLTPYRAANEKLFF. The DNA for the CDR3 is TGTGCCAGCAGTTTGACCCCTTACAGGGCCGCTAATGAAAAACTGTTTTTT. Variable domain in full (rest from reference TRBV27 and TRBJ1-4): EAQVTQNPRYLITVTGKKLTVTCSQNMNHEYMSWYRQDPGLGLRQIYYSMNVEVTDKGDVPEGYKVSRKEKRNFPLILESPSPNQTSLYFCASSLTPYRAANEKLFFGSGTQLSVL.

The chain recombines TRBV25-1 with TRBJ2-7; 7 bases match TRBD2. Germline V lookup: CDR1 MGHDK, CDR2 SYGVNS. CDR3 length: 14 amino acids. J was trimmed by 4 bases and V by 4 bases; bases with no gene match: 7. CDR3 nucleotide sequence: TGTGCCAGCAGTGGTGGGAGGGTCTTTTACGAGCAGTACTTC. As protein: CASSGGRVFYEQYF.

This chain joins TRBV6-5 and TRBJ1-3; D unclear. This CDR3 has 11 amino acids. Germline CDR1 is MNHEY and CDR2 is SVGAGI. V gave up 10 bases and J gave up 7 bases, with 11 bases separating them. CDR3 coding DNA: TGTGCCATTCCGGAGAGTAACACCATATATTTT. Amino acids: CAIPESNTIYF.

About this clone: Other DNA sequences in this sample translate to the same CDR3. The DNA of the CDR3 is TGTGCCAGCAGTTTAGGATCAGGGAACGAAAAACTGTTTTTT. It codes for CASSLGSGNEKLFF. The rearrangement links TRBV28 to TRBJ1-4, with D tentatively TRBD1 (5 bases). Per the germline V gene, CDR1 is MDHEN and CDR2 is SYDVKM. V was pared by 2 bases and J by 8 bases, with 12 bases between. There are 14 residues in the CDR3.

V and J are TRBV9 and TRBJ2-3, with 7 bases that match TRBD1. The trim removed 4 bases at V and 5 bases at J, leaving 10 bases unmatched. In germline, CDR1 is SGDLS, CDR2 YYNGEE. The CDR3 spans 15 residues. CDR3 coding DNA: TGTGCCAGCAGCAAAGACAGGGAGTGGGGAGATACGCAGTATTTT. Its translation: CASSKDREWGDTQYF.

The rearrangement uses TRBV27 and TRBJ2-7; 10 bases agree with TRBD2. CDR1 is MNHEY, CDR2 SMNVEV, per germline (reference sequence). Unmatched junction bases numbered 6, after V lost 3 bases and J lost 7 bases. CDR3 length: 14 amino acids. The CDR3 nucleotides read TGTGCCAGCAGTTTCGGAGCGGGAGGGGGGGAGCAGTACTTC. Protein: CASSFGAGGGEQYF.

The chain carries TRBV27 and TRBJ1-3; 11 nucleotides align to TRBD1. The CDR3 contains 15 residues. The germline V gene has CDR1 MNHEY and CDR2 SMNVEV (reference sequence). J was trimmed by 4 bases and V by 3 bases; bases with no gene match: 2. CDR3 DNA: TGTGCCAGCAGTTTCGGACAGGGGGCGGGAAACACCATATATTTT. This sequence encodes CASSFGQGAGNTIYF.

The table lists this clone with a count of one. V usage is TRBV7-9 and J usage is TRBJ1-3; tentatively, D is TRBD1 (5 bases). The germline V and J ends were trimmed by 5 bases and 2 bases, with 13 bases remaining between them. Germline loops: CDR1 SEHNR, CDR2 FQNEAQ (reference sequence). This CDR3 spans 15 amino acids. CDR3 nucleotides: TGTGCCAGCAGCCTTGGGGGAGGCGCTGGAAACACCATATATTTT. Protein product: CASSLGGGAGNTIYF. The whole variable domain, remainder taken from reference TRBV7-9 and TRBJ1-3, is DTGVSQNPRHKITKRGQNVTFRCDPISEHNRLYWYRQTLGQGPEFLTYFQNEAQLEKSRLLSDRFSAERPKGSFSTLEIQRTEQGDSAMYLCASSLGGGAGNTIYFGEGSWLTVV.

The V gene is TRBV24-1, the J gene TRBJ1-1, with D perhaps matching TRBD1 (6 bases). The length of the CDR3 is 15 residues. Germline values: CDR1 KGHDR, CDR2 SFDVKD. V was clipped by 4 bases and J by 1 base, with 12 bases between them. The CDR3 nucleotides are TGTGCCACCAGTGAAGGGGGAAGAGGGAACACTGAAGCTTTCTTT. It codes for CATSEGGRGNTEAFF.